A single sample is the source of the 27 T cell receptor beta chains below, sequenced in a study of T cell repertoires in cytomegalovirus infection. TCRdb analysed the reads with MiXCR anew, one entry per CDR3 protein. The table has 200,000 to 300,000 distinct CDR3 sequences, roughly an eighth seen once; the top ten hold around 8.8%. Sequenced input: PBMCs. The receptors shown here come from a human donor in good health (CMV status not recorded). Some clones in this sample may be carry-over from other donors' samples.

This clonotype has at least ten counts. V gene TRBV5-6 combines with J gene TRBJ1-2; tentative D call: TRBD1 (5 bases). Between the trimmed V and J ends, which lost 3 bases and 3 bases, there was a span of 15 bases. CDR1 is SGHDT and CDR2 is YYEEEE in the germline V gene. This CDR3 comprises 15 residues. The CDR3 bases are TGTGCCAGCAGCTCGGTTAAGGGGATTGACTATGGCTACACCTTC. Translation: CASSSVKGIDYGYTF.

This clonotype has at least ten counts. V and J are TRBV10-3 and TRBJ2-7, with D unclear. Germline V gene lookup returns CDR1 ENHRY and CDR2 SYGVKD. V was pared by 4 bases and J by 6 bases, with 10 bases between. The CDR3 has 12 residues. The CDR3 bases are TGTGCCATCAGTGGACAATTTGCCGAGCAGTACTTC. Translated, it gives CAISGQFAEQYF.

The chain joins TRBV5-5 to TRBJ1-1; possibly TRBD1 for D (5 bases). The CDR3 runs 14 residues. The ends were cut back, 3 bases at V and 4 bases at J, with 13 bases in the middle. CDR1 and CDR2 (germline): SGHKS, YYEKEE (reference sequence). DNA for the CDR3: TGTGCCAGCAGCTCAGGTGGGGGGGTCACTGAAGCTTTCTTT. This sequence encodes CASSSGGGVTEAFF.

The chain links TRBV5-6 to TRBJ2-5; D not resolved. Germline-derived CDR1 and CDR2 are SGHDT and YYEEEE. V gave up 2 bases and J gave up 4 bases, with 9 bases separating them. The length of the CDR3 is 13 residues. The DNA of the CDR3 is TGTGCCAGCAGCTTTGGGCGCCGAGAGACCCAGTACTTC. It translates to CASSFGRRETQYF.

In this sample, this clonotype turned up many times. CDR3 coding DNA: TGTGCCAGCAGTTACTCGACAAACAGGGCAGCAGACACCGGGGAGCTGTTTTTT. Translation gives CASSYSTNRAADTGELFF. The chain carries TRBV6-2 or TRBV6-3 and TRBJ2-2; weak D call: TRBD1 (6 bases). The germline V gene encodes CDR1 MNHEY and CDR2 SVGEGT. Trimming cost V 0 bases and J 3 bases, with 17 bases left between them. This CDR3 region has 18 residues.

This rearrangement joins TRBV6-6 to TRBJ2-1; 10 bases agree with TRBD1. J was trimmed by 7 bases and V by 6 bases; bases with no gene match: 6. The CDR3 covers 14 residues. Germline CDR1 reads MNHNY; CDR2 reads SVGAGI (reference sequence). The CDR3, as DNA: TGTGCCAGCAGAAGGGGACAGGGGAGTAATGAGCAGTTCTTC. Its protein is CASRRGQGSNEQFF.

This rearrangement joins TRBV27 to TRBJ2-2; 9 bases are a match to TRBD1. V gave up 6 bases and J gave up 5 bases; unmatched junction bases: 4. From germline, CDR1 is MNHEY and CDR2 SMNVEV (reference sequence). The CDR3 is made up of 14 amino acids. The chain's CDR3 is CASRGQGMTGELFF. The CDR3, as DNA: TGTGCCAGCAGGGGACAGGGTATGACCGGGGAGCTGTTTTTT.

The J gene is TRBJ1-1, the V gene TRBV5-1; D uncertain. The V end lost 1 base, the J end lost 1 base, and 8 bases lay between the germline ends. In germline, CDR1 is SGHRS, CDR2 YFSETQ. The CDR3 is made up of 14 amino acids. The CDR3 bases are TGCGCCAGCAGCTTGAAGGCCCCGAACACTGAAGCTTTCTTT. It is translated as CASSLKAPNTEAFF. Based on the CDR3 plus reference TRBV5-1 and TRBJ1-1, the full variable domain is KAGVTQTPRYLIKTRGQQVTLSCSPISGHRSVSWYQQTPGQGLQFLFEYFSETQRNKGNFPGRFSGRQFSNSRSEMNVSTLELGDSALYLCASSLKAPNTEAFFGQGTRLTVV.

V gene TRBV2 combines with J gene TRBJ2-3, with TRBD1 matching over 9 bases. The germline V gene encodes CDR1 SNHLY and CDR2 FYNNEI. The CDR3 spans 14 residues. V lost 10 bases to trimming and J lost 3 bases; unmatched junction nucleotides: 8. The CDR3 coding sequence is TGTGCCAACCAGGACAGGGGAGGGACAGATACGCAGTATTTT. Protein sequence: CANQDRGGTDTQYF.

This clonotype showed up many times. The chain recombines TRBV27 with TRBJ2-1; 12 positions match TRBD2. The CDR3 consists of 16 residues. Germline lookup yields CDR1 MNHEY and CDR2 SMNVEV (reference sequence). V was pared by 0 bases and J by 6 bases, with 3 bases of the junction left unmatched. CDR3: CASSLSRTSGINEQFF. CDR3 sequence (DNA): TGTGCCAGCAGTTTATCAAGGACTAGCGGGATCAATGAGCAGTTCTTC.

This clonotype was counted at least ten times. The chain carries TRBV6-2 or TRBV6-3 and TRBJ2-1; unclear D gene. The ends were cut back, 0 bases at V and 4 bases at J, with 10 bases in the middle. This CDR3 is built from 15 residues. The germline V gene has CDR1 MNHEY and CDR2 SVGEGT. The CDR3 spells CASSYSPTLYNEQFF. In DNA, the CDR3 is TGTGCCAGCAGTTACTCGCCGACGCTTTACAATGAGCAGTTCTTC.

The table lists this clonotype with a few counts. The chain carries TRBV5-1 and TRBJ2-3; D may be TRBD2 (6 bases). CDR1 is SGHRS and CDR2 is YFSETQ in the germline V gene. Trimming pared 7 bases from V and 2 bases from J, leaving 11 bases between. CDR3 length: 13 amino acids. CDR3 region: CASSGESTDTQYF. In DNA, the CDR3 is TGCGCCAGCTCGGGGGAGTCCACAGATACGCAGTATTTT. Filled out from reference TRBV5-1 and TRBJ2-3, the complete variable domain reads KAGVTQTPRYLIKTRGQQVTLSCSPISGHRSVSWYQQTPGQGLQFLFEYFSETQRNKGNFPGRFSGRQFSNSRSEMNVSTLELGDSALYLCASSGESTDTQYFGPGTRLTVL.

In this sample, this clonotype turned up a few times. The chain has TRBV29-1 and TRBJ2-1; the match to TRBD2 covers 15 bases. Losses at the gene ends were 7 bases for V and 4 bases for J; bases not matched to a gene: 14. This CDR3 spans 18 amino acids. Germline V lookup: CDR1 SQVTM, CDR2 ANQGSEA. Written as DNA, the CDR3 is TGCAGCGGAGTAGGGGGACTAGCGGGAGGAGGCCCTTACAATGAGCAGTTCTTC. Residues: CSGVGGLAGGGPYNEQFF.

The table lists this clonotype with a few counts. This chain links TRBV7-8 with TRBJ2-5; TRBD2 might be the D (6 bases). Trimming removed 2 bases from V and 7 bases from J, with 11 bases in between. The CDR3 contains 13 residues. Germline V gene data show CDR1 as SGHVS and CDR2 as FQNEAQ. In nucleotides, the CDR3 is TGTGCCAGCAGCTTATCTCCCGGGGGGACCCAGTACTTC. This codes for CASSLSPGGTQYF. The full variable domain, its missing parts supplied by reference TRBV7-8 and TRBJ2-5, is GAGVSQSPRYKVAKRGQDVALRCDPISGHVSLFWYQQALGQGPEFLTYFQNEAQLDKSGLPSDRFFAERPEGSVSTLKIQRTQQEDSAVYLCASSLSPGGTQYFGPGTRLLVL.

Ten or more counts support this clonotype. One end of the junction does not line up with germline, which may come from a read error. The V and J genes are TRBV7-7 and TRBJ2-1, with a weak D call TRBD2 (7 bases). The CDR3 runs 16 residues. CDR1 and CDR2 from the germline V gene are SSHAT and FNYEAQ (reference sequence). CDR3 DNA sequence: TGTGCTAGCAGCCGAGGGGGGACTATGTCCGGCAATGAGCAGTTCTTC. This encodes CASSRGGTMSGNEQFF.

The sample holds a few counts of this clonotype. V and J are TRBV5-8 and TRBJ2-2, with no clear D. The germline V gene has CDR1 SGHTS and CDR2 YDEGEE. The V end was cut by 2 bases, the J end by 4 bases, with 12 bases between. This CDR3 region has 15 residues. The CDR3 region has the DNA TGTGCCAGCAGCTTCCGAAGGATCGGCACCGGGGAGCTGTTTTTT. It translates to CASSFRRIGTGELFF.

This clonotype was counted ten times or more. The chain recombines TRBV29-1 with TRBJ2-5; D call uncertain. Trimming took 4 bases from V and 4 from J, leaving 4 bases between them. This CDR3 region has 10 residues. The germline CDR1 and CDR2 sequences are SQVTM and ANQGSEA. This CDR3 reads CSVVVETQYF. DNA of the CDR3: TGCAGCGTTGTCGTAGAGACCCAGTACTTC.

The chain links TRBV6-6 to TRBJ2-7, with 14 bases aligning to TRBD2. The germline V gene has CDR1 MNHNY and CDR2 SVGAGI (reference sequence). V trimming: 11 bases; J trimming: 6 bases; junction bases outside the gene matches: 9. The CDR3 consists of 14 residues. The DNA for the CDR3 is TGTGCCTCCATAGGGACTAGCGGGAGTAGCGAGCAGTACTTC. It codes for CASIGTSGSSEQYF.

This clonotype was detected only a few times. CDR3 in DNA: TGCGCCAGCAGCCCCGGACACAAAGAGACCCAGTACTTC. Encoded protein: CASSPGHKETQYF. This chain joins TRBV5-1 and TRBJ2-5, with TRBD1 as a possible D gene (5 bases). Germline V gene sequence: CDR1 SGHRS, CDR2 YFSETQ. This CDR3 region has 13 residues. Trimming pared 4 bases from V and 3 bases from J, leaving 10 bases between.

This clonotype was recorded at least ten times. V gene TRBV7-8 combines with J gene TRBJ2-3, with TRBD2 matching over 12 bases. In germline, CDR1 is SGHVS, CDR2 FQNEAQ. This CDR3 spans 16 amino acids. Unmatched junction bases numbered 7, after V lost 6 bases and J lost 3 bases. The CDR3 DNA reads TGTGCCAGCAGTGGAACTAGCGGGGGGCGGACAGATACGCAGTATTTT. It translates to CASSGTSGGRTDTQYF.

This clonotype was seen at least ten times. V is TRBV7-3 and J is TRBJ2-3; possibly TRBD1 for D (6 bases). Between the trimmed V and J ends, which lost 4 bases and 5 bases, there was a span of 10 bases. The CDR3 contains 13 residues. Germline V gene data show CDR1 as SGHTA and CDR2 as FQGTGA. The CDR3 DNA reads TGTGCCAGCAGCTCGACAGGCAAAGATACGCAGTATTTT. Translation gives CASSSTGKDTQYF. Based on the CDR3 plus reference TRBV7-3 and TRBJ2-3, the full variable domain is GAGVSQTPSNKVTEKGKYVELRCDPISGHTALYWYRQSLGQGPEFLIYFQGTGAADDSGLPNDRFFAVRPEGSVSTLKIQRTERGDSAVYLCASSSTGKDTQYFGPGTRLTVL.

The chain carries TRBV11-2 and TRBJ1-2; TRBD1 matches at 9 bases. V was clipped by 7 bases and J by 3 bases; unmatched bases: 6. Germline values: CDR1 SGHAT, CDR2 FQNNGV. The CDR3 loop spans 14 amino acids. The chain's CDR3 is CASTPGDRDYGYTF. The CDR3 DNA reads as TGTGCCAGCACCCCCGGGGACAGGGACTATGGCTACACCTTC. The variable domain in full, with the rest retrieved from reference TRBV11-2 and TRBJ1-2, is EAGVAQSPRYKIIEKRQSVAFWCNPISGHATLYWYQQILGQGPKLLIQFQNNGVVDDSQLPKDRFSAERLKGVDSTLKIQPAKLEDSAVYLCASTPGDRDYGYTFGSGTRLTVV.

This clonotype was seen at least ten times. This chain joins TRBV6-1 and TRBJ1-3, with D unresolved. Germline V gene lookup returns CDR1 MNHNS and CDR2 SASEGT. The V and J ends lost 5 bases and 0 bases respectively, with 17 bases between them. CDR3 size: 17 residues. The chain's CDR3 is CASSLSPLRDSGNTIYF. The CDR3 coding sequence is TGTGCCAGCAGTCTTTCTCCGCTAAGGGACTCTGGAAACACCATATATTTT.

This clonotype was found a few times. DNA of the CDR3: TGTGCAGAAACACGGACAGAACTTAATTCACCCCTCCACTTT. Protein sequence: CAETRTELNSPLHF. The chain uses TRBV28 and TRBJ1-6; D is perhaps TRBD1 (6 bases). Germline V CDR1 and CDR2: MDHEN, SYDVKM. The CDR3 runs to 14 residues.

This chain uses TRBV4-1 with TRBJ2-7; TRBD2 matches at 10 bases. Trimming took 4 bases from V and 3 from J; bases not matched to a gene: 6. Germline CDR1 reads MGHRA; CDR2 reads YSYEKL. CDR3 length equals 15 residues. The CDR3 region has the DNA TGCGCCAGCAGCCTAAGGTCTAGCGGGAGCTACGAGCAGTACTTC. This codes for CASSLRSSGSYEQYF.

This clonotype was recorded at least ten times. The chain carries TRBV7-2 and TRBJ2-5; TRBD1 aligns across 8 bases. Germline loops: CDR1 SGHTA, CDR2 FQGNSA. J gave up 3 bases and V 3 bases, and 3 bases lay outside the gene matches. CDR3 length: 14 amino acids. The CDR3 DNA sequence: TGTGCCAGCAGCTTCCAGACAGGGGAAGAGACCCAGTACTTC. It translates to CASSFQTGEETQYF.

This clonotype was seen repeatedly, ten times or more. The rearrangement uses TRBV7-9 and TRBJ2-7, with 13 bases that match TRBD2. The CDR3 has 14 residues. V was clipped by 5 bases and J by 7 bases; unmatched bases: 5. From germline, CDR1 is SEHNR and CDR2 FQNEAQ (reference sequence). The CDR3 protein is CASSPLAGGEEQYF. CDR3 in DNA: TGTGCCAGCAGCCCACTAGCGGGAGGGGAAGAGCAGTACTTC.